One sample yielded the 25 T cell receptor beta chains listed below, sequenced in a study of T cell responses to AZD1222 COVID-19 vaccine. Sequenced by immunoSEQ multiplex PCR; TCRdb stores in-frame clones only, minus some. The sample holds about 270,000 clones, approximately 94% seen once. The sample consisted of peripheral blood, taken 28 days after the second AZD1222 dose. The receptors here all came from an adult who received the AZD1222 COVID-19 vaccine.

The V gene is TRBV11-2, the J gene TRBJ2-1, with D possibly TRBD2 on 5 matching bases. Germline lookup yields CDR1 SGHAT and CDR2 FQNNGV. This CDR3 region has 14 residues. Trimming took 5 bases from V and 7 from J, leaving 15 bases between them. DNA of the CDR3: TGTGCCAGCAGCCCTATCCGGAGGCCGAATGAGCAGTTCTTC. Amino acids: CASSPIRRPNEQFF.

The chain is built from TRBV6-5 and TRBJ1-2; the D gene is possibly TRBD1 (5 bases). Germline lookup yields CDR1 MNHEY and CDR2 SVGAGI. The CDR3 loop spans 15 amino acids. Trimming shortened V by 6 bases and J by 4 bases, and 18 bases separated the two germline ends. The CDR3, as DNA: TGTGCCAGCAGGCTGGGGGTCTCAGGACCCTATGGCTACACCTTC. Translated: CASRLGVSGPYGYTF.

Only one count was recorded for this clone. The chain combines TRBV19 with TRBJ1-3; the D is unclear. V lost 2 bases to trimming and J lost 0 bases, with 8 bases between them. The V gene's germline CDR1 is LNHDA and CDR2 SQIVND (reference sequence). The CDR3 loop spans 15 amino acids. The CDR3 reads CASSIKGISGNTIYF. CDR3 sequence (DNA): TGTGCCAGTAGTATAAAAGGAATCTCTGGAAACACCATATATTTT. The complete variable domain, with remaining parts taken from reference TRBV19 and TRBJ1-3, reads DGGITQSPKYLFRKEGQNVTLSCEQNLNHDAMYWYRQDPGQGLRLIYYSQIVNDFQKGDIAEGYSVSREKKESFPLTVTSAQKNPTAFYLCASSIKGISGNTIYFGEGSWLTVV.

V and J are TRBV28 and TRBJ2-7; 10 positions agree with TRBD2. V trimming: 3 bases; J trimming: 5 bases; junction bases outside the gene matches: 4. The CDR3 is 14 amino acids. Per the germline V gene, CDR1 is MDHEN and CDR2 is SYDVKM. CDR3 sequence (DNA): TGTGCCAGCAGTTTCAGCGGGAGGGTGGACGAGCAGTACTTC. It is translated as CASSFSGRVDEQYF.

The J gene is TRBJ2-7, the V gene TRBV19, with TRBD1 matching over 9 bases. The CDR3 totals 14 residues. The germline CDR1 and CDR2 sequences are LNHDA and SQIVND (reference sequence). V lost 6 bases and J lost 5; bases outside the gene matches: 8. The CDR3 DNA is TGTGCCAGTAGGACCGGGACAGGGTTCCACGAGCAGTACTTC. This translates into CASRTGTGFHEQYF.

This chain connects TRBV28 to TRBJ1-2; TRBD1 agrees at 8 bases. The CDR3 spans 14 residues. CDR1 is MDHEN and CDR2 is SYDVKM in the germline V gene. With V trimmed by 4 bases and J by 3 bases, 4 bases remained unmatched. Here the CDR3 reads CASSSQGGYYGYTF. CDR3 bases: TGTGCCAGCAGTTCACAGGGGGGTTACTATGGCTACACCTTC.

The gene calls are TRBV29-1 and TRBJ2-5; D possibly corresponds to TRBD2 (6 bases). There are 13 residues in the CDR3. Germline loops: CDR1 SQVTM, CDR2 ANQGSEA. V was cut by 7 bases and J by 1 base, with 13 bases left in between. CDR3 region: CSAGDTGQETQYF. The CDR3 DNA sequence: TGCAGCGCGGGAGACACAGGCCAAGAGACCCAGTACTTC.

V and J are TRBV19 and TRBJ2-7; TRBD2 aligns across 10 bases. Germline trimming cut 5 bases from V and 6 bases from J; bases unmatched to any gene: 7. CDR3 length: 14 amino acids. Germline lookup yields CDR1 LNHDA and CDR2 SQIVND (reference sequence). The CDR3 nucleotides are TGTGCCAGTAGTCGGCTAGCGGGAGTCCGCGAGCAGTACTTC. Its protein is CASSRLAGVREQYF.

This clone was seen more than once but under ten times. The chain joins TRBV9 to TRBJ1-5; tentative D call: TRBD1 (5 bases). Germline V gene sequence: CDR1 SGDLS, CDR2 YYNGEE. The V end lost 0 bases, the J end lost 6 bases, and 10 bases lay between the germline ends. There are 14 residues in the CDR3. This chain's CDR3 is CASSVAGGSQPQHF. In nucleotides, the CDR3 is TGTGCCAGCAGCGTAGCCGGGGGGAGTCAGCCCCAGCATTTT.

The chain links TRBV5-4 to TRBJ1-2, with unresolved D. The CDR3 length is 14 residues. The V end lost 5 bases, the J end lost 3 bases, and 14 bases lay between the germline ends. CDR1 is SGHNT, CDR2 YYREEE, per germline (reference sequence). CDR3 loop: CASRATDTYYGYTF. Here the CDR3 DNA reads TGTGCCAGCAGGGCGACCGACACTTACTATGGCTACACCTTC.

The V gene is TRBV2, the J gene TRBJ1-1; TRBD1 matches 9 bases. Germline CDR1 and CDR2: SNHLY and FYNNEI. This CDR3 spans 14 amino acids. The trim removed 6 bases at V and 3 bases at J, leaving 5 bases unmatched. The CDR3 region is CASSLGQGHTEAFF. The CDR3 nucleotides are TGTGCCAGCAGCCTAGGACAGGGGCACACTGAAGCTTTCTTT.

This rearrangement joins TRBV6-1 to TRBJ2-7; 9 bases fit TRBD1. In germline, CDR1 is MNHNS, CDR2 SASEGT. The CDR3 consists of 18 residues. The trim removed 0 bases at V and 4 bases at J, leaving 13 bases unmatched. In DNA form, the CDR3 reads TGTGCCAGCAGTGAAGCCTCGGTGGGACAGGGAAAACGTTACGAGCAGTACTTC. Encoded protein: CASSEASVGQGKRYEQYF.

The chain links TRBV5-1 to TRBJ1-1; perhaps TRBD1 as D (5 bases). V lost 4 bases to trimming and J lost 4 bases, with 17 bases between them. The CDR3 has 15 amino acids. Germline loops: CDR1 SGHRS, CDR2 YFSETQ. The CDR3 DNA follows: TGCGCCAGCAGCCCACCGGGGGGGAGCGGCACTGAAGCTTTCTTT. Protein product: CASSPPGGSGTEAFF.

This chain uses TRBV3-1 (or the pseudogene TRBV3-2) with TRBJ2-7; 7 bases agree with TRBD2. V lost 3 bases to trimming and J lost 4 bases; unmatched junction nucleotides: 6. The CDR3 covers 14 residues. The germline gives CDR1 LGHDT, CDR2 YNNKEL (reference sequence). CDR3: CASSQAGVSYEQYF. CDR3 DNA sequence: TGTGCCAGCAGCCAGGCGGGAGTGTCGTACGAGCAGTACTTC.

The rearrangement joins TRBV2 to TRBJ2-7; 7 positions agree with TRBD2. The CDR3 extends over 15 amino acids. The V gene end was trimmed by 1 base and the J gene end by 1 base; junction bases not matched to a gene: 4. CDR1 and CDR2 from the germline V gene are SNHLY and FYNNEI. CDR3 bases: TGTGCCAGCAGTGAAGGCACTAGCGTATCCTACGAGCAGTACTTC. Amino acid sequence: CASSEGTSVSYEQYF.

The V and J genes are TRBV2 and TRBJ2-1; TRBD2 matches at 8 bases. Germline V CDR1 and CDR2: SNHLY, FYNNEI. CDR3 length: 14 residues. V was clipped by 5 bases and J by 3 bases; unmatched bases: 3. In DNA form, the CDR3 reads TGTGCCAGCAGTAGGAGCGGGGGCTACAATGAGCAGTTCTTC. Protein: CASSRSGGYNEQFF.

This chain joins TRBV3-1 (or the pseudogene TRBV3-2) and TRBJ2-7; D is perhaps TRBD1 or TRBD2 (5 bases each). The CDR3 has 14 residues. V was pared by 4 bases and J by 0 bases, with 10 bases between. Per the germline V gene, CDR1 is LGHDT and CDR2 is YNNKEL (reference sequence). Here the CDR3 reads CASSLPGHSYEQYF. DNA for the CDR3: TGTGCCAGCAGCCTCCCGGGGCACTCCTACGAGCAGTACTTC.

The J gene is TRBJ1-5, the V gene TRBV28; D is uncertain. Trimming shortened V by 6 bases and J by 4 bases, and 4 bases separated the two germline ends. The CDR3 spans 11 residues. Germline V gene sequence: CDR1 MDHEN, CDR2 SYDVKM. As DNA, the CDR3 is TGTGCCAGCAGCAAAAATCAGCCCCAGCATTTT. It translates to CASSKNQPQHF.

The V and J genes are TRBV4-3 and TRBJ2-2; no reliable D call. This CDR3 is 18 amino acids long. Germline V lookup: CDR1 LGHNA, CDR2 YSLEER. Trimming cost V 2 bases and J 3 bases, with 19 bases left between them. CDR3 sequence (DNA): TGCGCCAGCAGCCAATTTTCTGTACGCGAGCCGGACACCGGGGAGCTGTTTTTT. This translates into CASSQFSVREPDTGELFF.

The chain combines TRBV2 with TRBJ1-1; no clear D. V lost 2 bases, J lost 10 bases, and 11 bases lay in between. Germline V gene lookup returns CDR1 SNHLY and CDR2 FYNNEI. The CDR3 is made up of 12 amino acids. In nucleotides, the CDR3 is TGTGCCAGCAGTGAATTTCTCAAACGAGCTTTCTTT. Translating it yields CASSEFLKRAFF.

The chain recombines TRBV28 with TRBJ1-4, with D tentatively TRBD1 (5 bases). This CDR3 comprises 15 residues. V was pared by 4 bases and J by 3 bases, with 12 bases between. The germline V gene encodes CDR1 MDHEN and CDR2 SYDVKM. CDR3 coding DNA: TGTGCCAGCAGTTCAACGGGGCGGCCTAATGAAAAACTGTTTTTT. The encoded protein is CASSSTGRPNEKLFF. Looking up the rest from reference TRBV28 and TRBJ1-4 gives the full variable domain: DVKVTQSSRYLVKRTGEKVFLECVQDMDHENMFWYRQDPGLGLRLIYFSYDVKMKEKGDIPEGYSVSREKKERFSLILESASTNQTSMYLCASSSTGRPNEKLFFGSGTQLSVL.

V is TRBV6-5 and J is TRBJ1-4; D gene unclear. This CDR3 is 14 amino acids long. V was shortened by 6 bases and J by 1 base, with 9 bases between the two germline ends. Germline V gene data show CDR1 as MNHEY and CDR2 as SVGAGI. CDR3 DNA: TGTGCCAGCAGCCTAACGGTAACTAATGAAAAACTGTTTTTT. Translation: CASSLTVTNEKLFF.

The chain employs TRBV5-1 and TRBJ1-1, with 7 bases identical to TRBD1. The CDR3 is 15 amino acids. After removal of 2 bases from V and 4 bases from J, the junction contained 8 bases not matched to a gene. Germline V gene data show CDR1 as SGHRS and CDR2 as YFSETQ. This CDR3 is CASSFNRGSSTEAFF. The CDR3 DNA is TGCGCCAGCAGCTTTAACAGGGGTTCGAGCACTGAAGCTTTCTTT. Based on the CDR3 plus reference TRBV5-1 and TRBJ1-1, the full variable domain is KAGVTQTPRYLIKTRGQQVTLSCSPISGHRSVSWYQQTPGQGLQFLFEYFSETQRNKGNFPGRFSGRQFSNSRSEMNVSTLELGDSALYLCASSFNRGSSTEAFFGQGTRLTVV.

This CDR3 reads CASSLWTGEEKLFF. The CDR3 DNA sequence: TGTGCCAGCAGTTTGTGGACAGGGGAGGAAAAACTGTTTTTT. The chain combines TRBV28 with TRBJ1-4; TRBD1 matches at 9 bases. Germline CDR1 is MDHEN and CDR2 is SYDVKM. The V gene end was trimmed by 3 bases and the J gene end by 8 bases; junction bases not matched to a gene: 4. The CDR3 is 14 amino acids.

The chain links TRBV7-2 to TRBJ2-3; D is unresolved. The CDR3 consists of 12 residues. Germline V gene data show CDR1 as SGHTA and CDR2 as FQGNSA. V dropped 1 base and J dropped 11 bases, with 10 bases sitting between them. The CDR3 here is CASSLVPGGQYF. The CDR3 nucleotides read TGTGCCAGCAGCTTAGTTCCTGGCGGGCAGTATTTT.